This T cell receptor (beta chain) was sequenced in a study of identical twins. Germline CDR1 DFQATT, CDR2 SNEGSKA (reference sequence). Trimming removed 4 bases from V and 7 bases from J; junction bases left unmatched: 5. The length of the CDR3 is 13 residues. Many counts were recorded for this clonotype. No antigen is known for it. TCRdb redid the calling of the 5' RACE reads with MiXCR, one entry per CDR3 protein. The sample contains 600,000 to 800,000 distinct CDR3 sequences, approximately 21% of which appear only once. Study-level results: The models systematically underestimated how much out-of-frame TCR alpha was shared in monozygotic twins.

The data were also submitted as part of a second study, on T cells expressing NK-cell markers. As that study records: There were seven HCMV-seropositive donors and one seronegative donor among the eight sequenced. T cells sorted in several experiments were restricted to alpha-beta TCR T cells by an anti-gamma-delta TCR antibody. For about 6 donors, the dominant NKG2C+ clonotypes made up roughly 1.0-7.5% of their CD8+ T cells.

The TCR sequence derives from a woman aged 18-29 years in good health. The sample taken for sequencing was PBMCs. The rearrangement links TRBV20-1 to TRBJ1-4; 8 bases agree with TRBD1. Written as DNA, the CDR3 is TGCAGTGCTACCGACAGGGGTGGTGAAAAACTGTTTTTT. Its protein is CSATDRGGEKLFF.